There are many counts of the clone carrying this T cell receptor beta chain. The antigen remains unidentified. TCR cDNA, made by 5'RACE template switching, carried an added universal primer site and UMIs. TCRdb re-called the 5' RACE reads through MiXCR, storing one row per CDR3 protein. The sample records 250,000 to 400,000 distinct CDR3 sequences, approximately 4% being singletons. Trimming at V came to 4 bases and at J to 2 bases, leaving 3 bases not matched to a gene. Per germline, CDR1 MGHRA and CDR2 YSYEKL. This CDR3 spans 14 amino acids. This sample is part of a study of T cells after yellow fever vaccination. Whole-study findings and limits: Weaker overall, the secondary response nonetheless peaked faster (day 5 versus 15).

The sequenced sample was PBMCs, obtained 15 days after the yellow fever booster vaccination. V is TRBV4-1 and J is TRBJ2-5; 8 bases agree with TRBD1. This clonotype was obtained from a man younger than 35 who received the YFV17D yellow fever vaccine. CDR3 region: CASSPRGRQETQYF. In DNA form, the CDR3 reads TGCGCCAGCAGCCCCAGGGGGCGGCAAGAGACCCAGTACTTC.